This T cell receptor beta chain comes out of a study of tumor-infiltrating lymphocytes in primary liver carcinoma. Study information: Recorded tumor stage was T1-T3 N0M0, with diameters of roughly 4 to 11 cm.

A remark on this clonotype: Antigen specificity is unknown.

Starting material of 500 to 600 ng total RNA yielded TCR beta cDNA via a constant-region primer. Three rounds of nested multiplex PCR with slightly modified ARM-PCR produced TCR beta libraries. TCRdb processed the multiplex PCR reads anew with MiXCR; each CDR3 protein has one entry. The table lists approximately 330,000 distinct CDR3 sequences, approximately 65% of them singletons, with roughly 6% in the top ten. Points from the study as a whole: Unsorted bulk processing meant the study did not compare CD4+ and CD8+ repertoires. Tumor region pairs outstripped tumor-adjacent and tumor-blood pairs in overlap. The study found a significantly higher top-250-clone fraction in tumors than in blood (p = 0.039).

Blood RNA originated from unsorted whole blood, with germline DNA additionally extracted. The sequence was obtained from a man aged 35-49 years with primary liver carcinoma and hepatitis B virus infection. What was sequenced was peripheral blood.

CDR3 nucleotides: TGTGTCCGCAGCTCTCGCCGGGGGAGCGAGCAGTACTTC. It specifies CVRSSRRGSEQYF. The rearrangement joins TRBV11-3 to TRBJ2-7, with D possibly TRBD2 on 6 matching bases. From germline, CDR1 is SGHNT and CDR2 YENEEA. The CDR3 is made up of 13 amino acids. Combining the CDR3 with reference TRBV11-3 and TRBJ2-7 gives the whole variable domain EAGVVQSPRYKIIEKKQPVAFWCNPISGHNTLYWYLQNLGQGPELLIRYENEEAVDDSQLPKDRFSAERLKGVDSTLKIQPAELGDSAVYLCVRSSRRGSEQYFGPGTRLTVT.